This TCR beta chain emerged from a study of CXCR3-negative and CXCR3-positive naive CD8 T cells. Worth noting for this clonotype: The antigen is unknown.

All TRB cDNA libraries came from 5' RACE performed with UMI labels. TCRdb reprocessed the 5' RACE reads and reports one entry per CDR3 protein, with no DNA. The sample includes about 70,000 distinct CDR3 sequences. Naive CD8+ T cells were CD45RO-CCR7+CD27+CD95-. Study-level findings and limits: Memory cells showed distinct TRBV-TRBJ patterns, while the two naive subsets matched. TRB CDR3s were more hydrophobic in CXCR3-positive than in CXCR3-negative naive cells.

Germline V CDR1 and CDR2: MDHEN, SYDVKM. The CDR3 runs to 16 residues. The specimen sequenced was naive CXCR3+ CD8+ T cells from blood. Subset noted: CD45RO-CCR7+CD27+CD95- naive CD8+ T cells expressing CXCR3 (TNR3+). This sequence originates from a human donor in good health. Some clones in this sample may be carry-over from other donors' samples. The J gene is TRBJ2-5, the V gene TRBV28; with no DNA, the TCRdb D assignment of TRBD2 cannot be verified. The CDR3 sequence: CASQASWATYQETQYF. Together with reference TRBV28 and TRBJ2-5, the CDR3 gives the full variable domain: DVKVTQSSRYLVKRTGEKVFLECVQDMDHENMFWYRQDPGLGLRLIYFSYDVKMKEKGDIPEGYSVSREKKERFSLILESASTNQTSMYLCASQASWATYQETQYFGPGTRLLVL.